This T cell receptor (beta chain) is from a study of patients and donors after allogeneic stem cell transplantation. This clonotype was seen a few times. Each CDR3 protein is one row after TCRdb ran MiXCR on the RT-PCR reads. The data contain approximately 250,000 distinct CDR3 sequences, roughly 14% of them singletons. The CDR3 extends over 17 amino acids. The germline V gene has CDR1 ENHRY and CDR2 SYGVKD. V was pared by 0 bases and J by 6 bases, with 11 bases of the junction left unmatched. V usage is TRBV10-3 and J usage is TRBJ2-3, with TRBD2 matching over 8 bases. Specimen: blood, either unsorted or a sorted T cell fraction (not recorded which). This TCR was sampled from a human donor who was either an allogeneic HSCT recipient or a stem cell or donor lymphocyte infusion donor (not recorded which). It is not recorded whose cells these are; they may come from a transplant donor. The CDR3 here is CAISESGAGGGYDTQYF. CDR3 coding DNA: TGTGCCATCAGTGAGTCGGGCGCGGGAGGCGGTTATGATACGCAGTATTTT.